The next 3 T cell receptor beta chains were all read from a single sample in a study of CD8 T cells in Susac syndrome. RNA amounts of about 0.5 to 1 ug underwent reverse transcription with random hexamers. TCRdb re-derived calls from the immunoSEQ multiplex PCR reads in MiXCR, one entry per CDR3 protein. This sample has approximately 190,000 distinct CDR3 sequences, with under 97% found just once. The sample taken for sequencing was CD4+ T cells from PBMCs. These receptors came from a human donor with Susac syndrome.

This clonotype was recorded once. The chain recombines TRBV2 with TRBJ2-5; D might be TRBD2 (6 bases). V shed 8 bases and J shed 5 bases, with 18 bases lying between them. Looked up from germline, CDR1 is SNHLY and CDR2 is FYNNEI. The CDR3 has 14 amino acids. The CDR3, as DNA: TGTGCCAGCGTTCCGCAGCCAGGAGGGGAGACCCAGTACTTC. It specifies CASVPQPGGETQYF.

This clonotype showed up just once. The chain uses TRBV3-1 and TRBJ2-2; D may match TRBD1 or TRBD2 (5 bases each). Germline-derived CDR1 and CDR2 are LGHDT and YNNKEL (reference sequence). The CDR3 covers 14 residues. Trimming took off 6 bases at V and 4 bases at J, with 12 bases between the two ends. This CDR3 reads CASSGGRVTGELFF. The CDR3 DNA follows: TGTGCCAGCAGTGGGGGAAGGGTCACCGGGGAGCTGTTTTTT.

The rearrangement joins TRBV5-4 to TRBJ2-2; tentatively, D is TRBD1 or TRBD2 (5 bases each). Germline CDR1 is SGHNT and CDR2 is YYREEE (reference sequence). CDR3 length: 16 residues. Trimming took off 3 bases at V and 3 bases at J, with 15 bases between the two ends. CDR3 in amino acids: CASSYPRGTYTGELFF. The CDR3 nucleotides read TGTGCCAGCAGCTACCCCCGGGGCACGTACACCGGGGAGCTGTTTTTT.